This TCR beta chain emerged from a study of blood T cell repertoires in COVID-19. Whole-study context: Samples came from the United States, Italy and Spain, spanning acute and convalescent COVID-19. PBMCs, B-cell-depleted T cells, or T cells provided the cDNA or gDNA that made up the material.

The Seattle patients joined while their infection was active and were tracked longitudinally afterward. Germline CDR1 and CDR2: LGHDT and YNNKEL (reference sequence). This CDR3 is built from 16 residues. V was pared by 0 bases and J by 2 bases, with 5 bases of the junction left unmatched. Original analysis: Reference gene primers were amplified, and this amplification served to estimate nucleated cell counts. Produced via immunoSEQ multiplex PCR; TCRdb's table is partial and in-frame only. That table furnishes V, J and clone size, whereas the DNA furnished D and trimming. This table holds over 450,000 clones, about 89% found once.

This TCR derives from a woman aged 45-60 years with COVID-19, enrolled during active disease. V usage is TRBV3-1 (or the pseudogene TRBV3-2) and J usage is TRBJ2-3; 7 nucleotides align to TRBD1. Sequences were obtained from peripheral blood. The CDR3 DNA follows: TGTGCCAGCAGCCAAGATTTAGGACAGGACACAGATACGCAGTATTTT. It translates to CASSQDLGQDTDTQYF.